The rows below give T cell receptor beta chains drawn from one sample of a study of beta chain features in type 1 diabetes. Data came from immunoSEQ multiplex PCR; TCRdb stores just in-frame clones and leaves some out. The sample lists 160,000 or so clones, 9% occurring once. The sample consisted of central memory CD4+ T cells from blood. Receptors were obtained from a woman aged 30 to 39 with type 1 diabetes. Each CDR3 is given with its conserved first and last residue. Fields, in order: J gene, clone size, D gene, V gene, CDR3 length, CDR3 DNA, CDR3 protein. D genes are given only for firm matches. A row's size may be missing; if present it is once, few, many or a size class.

j_gene: TRBJ1-1
abundance: .
d_gene: .
v_gene: TRBV2
len: 14
CDR3nt: TGTGCCAGCAGCATCTACCCCGAGAACACTGAAGCTTTCTTT
CDR3aa: CASSIYPENTEAFF

j_gene: TRBJ1-2
abundance: .
d_gene: TRBD1
v_gene: TRBV7-9
len: 12
CDR3nt: TGTGCCAGCAGCGACAGGGACTATGGCTACACCTTC
CDR3aa: CASSDRDYGYTF

j_gene: TRBJ1-1
abundance: .
d_gene: .
v_gene: TRBV5-4
len: 14
CDR3nt: TGTGCCAGCAGACTCGACAGGTCAAGCGCTGAAGCTTTCTTT
CDR3aa: CASRLDRSSAEAFF

j_gene: TRBJ2-1
abundance: few
d_gene: .
v_gene: TRBV28
len: 12
CDR3nt: TGTGCCAGCAGTGGAGGTTACAATGAGCAGTTCTTC
CDR3aa: CASSGGYNEQFF

j_gene: TRBJ2-1
abundance: few
d_gene: .
v_gene: TRBV9
len: 15
CDR3nt: TGTGCCAGCAGCGTAACTAGCCGCTCCTACAATGAGCAGTTCTTC
CDR3aa: CASSVTSRSYNEQFF

j_gene: TRBJ2-1
abundance: few
d_gene: TRBD2
v_gene: TRBV4-1
len: 18
CDR3nt: TGCGCCAGCAGCCAACCCGGGACTAGCGGGAGAGTCGTCAATGAGCAGTTCTTC
CDR3aa: CASSQPGTSGRVVNEQFF

j_gene: TRBJ2-7
abundance: .
d_gene: .
v_gene: TRBV28
len: 13
CDR3nt: TGTGCCAGCAGTTTATCAGTAACCTACGAGCAGTACTTC
CDR3aa: CASSLSVTYEQYF

j_gene: TRBJ2-1
abundance: few
d_gene: TRBD2
v_gene: TRBV7-8
len: 15
CDR3nt: TGTGCCAGCAGCTTAGCCCTAGCGGCGTACAATGAGCAGTTCTTC
CDR3aa: CASSLALAAYNEQFF

j_gene: TRBJ1-3
abundance: few
d_gene: .
v_gene: TRBV4-1
len: 16
CDR3nt: TGCGCCAGCAGCCAAGGAGGGACCCGGGGGGGAAACACCATATATTTT
CDR3aa: CASSQGGTRGGNTIYF

j_gene: TRBJ2-1
abundance: .
d_gene: TRBD1
v_gene: TRBV28
len: 16
CDR3nt: TGTGCCAGCAGTTCTGCCGGGACAGGGGATTCCAATGAGCAGTTCTTC
CDR3aa: CASSSAGTGDSNEQFF

j_gene: TRBJ1-1
abundance: .
d_gene: .
v_gene: TRBV6-5
len: 13
CDR3nt: TGTGCCAGCAGCCGAGGGAGACAGGCGAAAGCTTTCTTT
CDR3aa: CASSRGRQAKAFF

j_gene: TRBJ1-1
abundance: few
d_gene: .
v_gene: TRBV30
len: 14
CDR3nt: TGTGCCTGGAGTGTTGGTGGGGCGAGAACTGAAGCTTTCTTT
CDR3aa: CAWSVGGARTEAFF

j_gene: TRBJ2-1
abundance: .
d_gene: TRBD2
v_gene: TRBV19
len: 18
CDR3nt: TGTGCCAGTAGTACCTGGACTAGCGGGGTCTTGTCCTACAATGAGCAGTTCTTC
CDR3aa: CASSTWTSGVLSYNEQFF

j_gene: TRBJ2-7
abundance: many
d_gene: TRBD1
v_gene: TRBV2
len: 14
CDR3nt: TGTGCCAGCACTGGATGGACAGGGGAATACGAGCAGTACTTC
CDR3aa: CASTGWTGEYEQYF

j_gene: TRBJ1-2
abundance: .
d_gene: TRBD1
v_gene: TRBV7-3
len: 13
CDR3nt: TGTGCCAGCAGCCCGACAGGGTCGGCTGGCTACACCTTC
CDR3aa: CASSPTGSAGYTF

j_gene: TRBJ2-5
abundance: few
d_gene: TRBD1
v_gene: TRBV19
len: 13
CDR3nt: TGTGCCAGTACCGGACAGGGCCAAGAGACCCAGTACTTC
CDR3aa: CASTGQGQETQYF

j_gene: TRBJ1-5
abundance: few
d_gene: .
v_gene: TRBV7-9
len: 15
CDR3nt: TGTGCCAGCAGCTTAGCCGGGAGCCACAATCAGCCCCAGCATTTT
CDR3aa: CASSLAGSHNQPQHF

j_gene: TRBJ1-4
abundance: .
d_gene: .
v_gene: TRBV6-5
len: 10
CDR3nt: TGTGCCTCCAGGGGTGAAAAACTGTTTTTT
CDR3aa: CASRGEKLFF

j_gene: TRBJ2-5
abundance: .
d_gene: .
v_gene: TRBV5-6
len: 13
CDR3nt: TGTGCCAGCAGCTCCCTACCGGTGGAGACCCAGTACTTC
CDR3aa: CASSSLPVETQYF

j_gene: TRBJ2-3
abundance: .
d_gene: .
v_gene: TRBV5-4
len: 14
CDR3nt: TGTGCCAGCAGCATTACTGGTAGCACAGATACGCAGTATTTT
CDR3aa: CASSITGSTDTQYF

j_gene: TRBJ2-1
abundance: few
d_gene: TRBD1
v_gene: TRBV4-1
len: 16
CDR3nt: TGCGCCAGCAGCCTCTTGGACAGGGGACTCTACAATGAGCAGTTCTTC
CDR3aa: CASSLLDRGLYNEQFF

j_gene: TRBJ2-3
abundance: .
d_gene: .
v_gene: TRBV29-1
len: 14
CDR3nt: TGCAGCGTGAGAACTAGCACCTACACAGATACGCAGTATTTT
CDR3aa: CSVRTSTYTDTQYF

j_gene: TRBJ2-1
abundance: .
d_gene: TRBD2
v_gene: TRBV10-3
len: 15
CDR3nt: TGTGCCACCAAACCTAGCGGGAGGGCCTTCAATGAGCAGTTCTTC
CDR3aa: CATKPSGRAFNEQFF

j_gene: TRBJ2-7
abundance: few
d_gene: TRBD2
v_gene: TRBV29-1
len: 12
CDR3nt: TGCAGCGCGACTAGCGGGACGCCCGAGCAGTACTTC
CDR3aa: CSATSGTPEQYF

j_gene: TRBJ2-5
abundance: few
d_gene: .
v_gene: TRBV18
len: 15
CDR3nt: TGTGCCAGCTCACCACCGGCAGGGTGGCAAGAGACCCAGTACTTC
CDR3aa: CASSPPAGWQETQYF

j_gene: TRBJ2-1
abundance: .
d_gene: .
v_gene: TRBV5-1
len: 11
CDR3nt: TGCGCCAGCGCTAAAGACAGGGAGCAGTTCTTC
CDR3aa: CASAKDREQFF

j_gene: TRBJ2-1
abundance: few
d_gene: .
v_gene: TRBV7-3
len: 13
CDR3nt: TGTGCCAGCAGCCTCGGGGTCGACAATGAGCAGTTCTTC
CDR3aa: CASSLGVDNEQFF

j_gene: TRBJ2-1
abundance: few
d_gene: TRBD1
v_gene: TRBV19
len: 17
CDR3nt: TGTGCCAGTTGGAGTGGACAGGGCCGAATGTCCTACAATGAGCAGTTCTTC
CDR3aa: CASWSGQGRMSYNEQFF

j_gene: TRBJ1-1
abundance: .
d_gene: .
v_gene: TRBV7-2
len: 16
CDR3nt: TGTGCCAGCACCAAACCCCCAGGGGAAATGAACACTGAAGCTTTCTTT
CDR3aa: CASTKPPGEMNTEAFF

j_gene: TRBJ1-1
abundance: few
d_gene: .
v_gene: TRBV7-3
len: 13
CDR3nt: TGTGCCAGCAGCTCAGGGATCAACACTGAAGCTTTCTTT
CDR3aa: CASSSGINTEAFF

j_gene: TRBJ1-5
abundance: .
d_gene: .
v_gene: TRBV18
len: 14
CDR3nt: TGTGCCAGCTCAGGGGGGGATAGCAATCAGCCCCAGCATTTT
CDR3aa: CASSGGDSNQPQHF

j_gene: TRBJ2-5
abundance: few
d_gene: .
v_gene: TRBV18
len: 12
CDR3nt: TGTGCCAGCTCACCGGCCTTAGAGACCCAGTACTTC
CDR3aa: CASSPALETQYF

j_gene: TRBJ2-3
abundance: .
d_gene: .
v_gene: TRBV20-1
len: 11
CDR3nt: TGCAGTGCCCCTCGCACAGATACGCAGTATTTT
CDR3aa: CSAPRTDTQYF

j_gene: TRBJ2-7
abundance: .
d_gene: .
v_gene: TRBV5-1
len: 15
CDR3nt: TGCGCCAGCAGCGTACCGGTCGGAGAAGGGGGCGAGCAGTACTTC
CDR3aa: CASSVPVGEGGEQYF

j_gene: TRBJ2-1
abundance: few
d_gene: .
v_gene: TRBV27
len: 15
CDR3nt: TGTGCCAGTTCTTTTCGGGACTTACGCCAGGGTGAGCAGTTCTTC
CDR3aa: CASSFRDLRQGEQFF

j_gene: TRBJ2-7
abundance: .
d_gene: TRBD1
v_gene: TRBV30
len: 12
CDR3nt: TGTGCCCAAGGACAGGGCACCTACGAGCAGTACTTC
CDR3aa: CAQGQGTYEQYF

j_gene: TRBJ1-1
abundance: .
d_gene: .
v_gene: TRBV30
len: 14
CDR3nt: TGTGCCTGGAGGTATTCAGGGCGCTACACTGAAGCTTTCTTT
CDR3aa: CAWRYSGRYTEAFF

j_gene: TRBJ1-1
abundance: few
d_gene: TRBD1
v_gene: TRBV6-5
len: 15
CDR3nt: TGTGCCAGCAGTTGGACAGGGGGCGAGAGCACTGAAGCTTTCTTT
CDR3aa: CASSWTGGESTEAFF

j_gene: TRBJ2-3
abundance: few
d_gene: TRBD2
v_gene: TRBV11-2
len: 15
CDR3nt: TGTGCCAGCAGCTTAAGTCTAGCGGGAGGGGATACGCAGTATTTT
CDR3aa: CASSLSLAGGDTQYF

j_gene: TRBJ2-1
abundance: few
d_gene: TRBD2
v_gene: TRBV29-1
len: 14
CDR3nt: TGCAGCGCCATACCGGGGACTAGGTGGCATGAGCAGTTCTTC
CDR3aa: CSAIPGTRWHEQFF

j_gene: TRBJ2-7
abundance: few
d_gene: TRBD1
v_gene: TRBV19
len: 16
CDR3nt: TGTGCCAGTAGTCCCAGGACAGGGAAACTCTCCTACGAGCAGTACTTC
CDR3aa: CASSPRTGKLSYEQYF

j_gene: TRBJ2-7
abundance: .
d_gene: TRBD2
v_gene: TRBV27
len: 16
CDR3nt: TGTGCCAGCAGTTTATCGATAGCGGGTGGCTCCTACGAGCAGTACTTC
CDR3aa: CASSLSIAGGSYEQYF